Below are 29 T cell receptor beta chains sequenced from a single sample in a study of cytomegalovirus exposure and HLA in healthy donors. 60 Vbeta and 13 Jbeta primers were used in PCR. Measured with immunoSEQ multiplex PCR; TCRdb has only the in-frame clones, and not every one. This sample has some 140,000 clones, with 72% found just once. Sequences were obtained from PBMCs. The receptors come from a man aged 50-60 years in good health and CMV-seropositive.

The chain employs TRBV7-9 and TRBJ2-5; TRBD2 might be the D (6 bases). CDR1 and CDR2 from the germline V gene are SEHNR and FQNEAQ (reference sequence). V shed 8 bases and J shed 2 bases, with 15 bases lying between them. The length of the CDR3 is 14 residues. The DNA of the CDR3 is TGTGCCAGCCGATCTTCGGGAGCACAAGAGACCCAGTACTTC. Translated: CASRSSGAQETQYF.

This chain connects TRBV10-3 to TRBJ1-1; 9 positions agree with TRBD1. CDR3 length: 14 residues. Germline CDR1 and CDR2: ENHRY and SYGVKD. J was trimmed by 0 bases and V by 4 bases; bases with no gene match: 0. As DNA, the CDR3 is TGTGCCATCAGTGGGACAGGGGTGAACACTGAAGCTTTCTTT. The encoded protein is CAISGTGVNTEAFF.

The J gene is TRBJ1-5, the V gene TRBV18, with D perhaps TRBD1 (6 bases). The germline V gene encodes CDR1 KGHSH and CDR2 LQKENI. With 1 base removed from V and 8 bases from J, the gap between germline ends came to 15 bases. This CDR3 region has 15 residues. The CDR3 here is CASSPQSGESEPQHF. The CDR3 coding sequence is TGTGCCAGCTCACCACAGTCAGGGGAGAGTGAGCCCCAGCATTTT.

This chain links TRBV4-1 with TRBJ2-3, with TRBD2 identical over 7 bases. V lost 0 bases to trimming and J lost 2 bases; unmatched junction nucleotides: 23. Germline CDR1 and CDR2: MGHRA and YSYEKL. The CDR3 covers 22 residues. The DNA of the CDR3 is TGCGCCAGCAGCCAAGATGGCTTGTACACGGGGGGACGCCGCACGTCCACAGATACGCAGTATTTT. Translated: CASSQDGLYTGGRRTSTDTQYF.

This rearrangement joins TRBV2 to TRBJ1-1, with 7 nucleotides matching TRBD1. This CDR3 is 16 amino acids long. The junction had 21 bases not matched to a gene; V was cut back by 6 bases and J by 11 bases. The V gene's germline CDR1 is SNHLY and CDR2 FYNNEI. DNA for the CDR3: TGTGCCAGCAGAATTAAGGAAATAGGACAGGTCTTGGGTGCTTTCTTT. Protein sequence: CASRIKEIGQVLGAFF.

The chain employs TRBV29-1 and TRBJ2-7, with TRBD1 matching 7 bases. In germline, CDR1 is SQVTM, CDR2 ANQGSEA. The CDR3 runs 11 residues. The trim removed 3 bases at V and 6 bases at J, leaving 2 bases unmatched. The CDR3 protein is CSVDNRGEQYF. The DNA for the CDR3 is TGCAGCGTTGATAACAGGGGCGAGCAGTACTTC.

The rearrangement joins TRBV5-1 to TRBJ2-3; 7 bases match TRBD1. Germline V gene sequence: CDR1 SGHRS, CDR2 YFSETQ. The CDR3 is 14 residues long. V gave up 5 bases and J gave up 2 bases; unmatched junction bases: 5. The CDR3 DNA reads as TGCGCCAGCAGACCAACAGGGGCCACAGATACGCAGTATTTT. Residues: CASRPTGATDTQYF.

This clone was found a few times. V is TRBV10-3 and J is TRBJ2-3; 7 nucleotides match TRBD2. This CDR3 is built from 15 residues. V trimming: 7 bases; J trimming: 3 bases; junction bases outside the gene matches: 10. Germline CDR1 reads ENHRY; CDR2 reads SYGVKD. CDR3 sequence: CAITRDGGSTDTQYF. The CDR3 DNA reads TGTGCCATCACCCGCGACGGGGGGTCTACAGATACGCAGTATTTT.

The chain links TRBV7-8 to TRBJ2-5; TRBD1 aligns across 9 bases. V was pared by 7 bases and J by 2 bases, with 8 bases of the junction left unmatched. CDR1 SGHVS and CDR2 FQNEAQ come from the germline V gene. The CDR3 runs to 15 residues. The DNA for the CDR3 is TGTGCCAGCACCCTAGACAGGGGGAAACAAGAGACCCAGTACTTC. Residues: CASTLDRGKQETQYF.

The chain employs TRBV19 and TRBJ1-1; maybe TRBD1 (5 bases). The V end lost 5 bases, the J end lost 0 bases, and 19 bases lay between the germline ends. Germline lookup yields CDR1 LNHDA and CDR2 SQIVND (reference sequence). CDR3 length: 17 residues. Here the CDR3 reads CASSSPGSQSMNTEAFF. The CDR3 region has the DNA TGTGCCAGTAGTTCCCCAGGGTCCCAAAGTATGAACACTGAAGCTTTCTTT.

V is TRBV7-8 and J is TRBJ1-1; D is unclear. Germline-derived CDR1 and CDR2 are SGHVS and FQNEAQ. With 0 bases removed from V and 6 bases from J, the gap between germline ends came to 8 bases. The CDR3 totals 13 residues. This chain's CDR3 is CASSLATRPEAFF. The CDR3 coding sequence is TGTGCCAGCAGCTTAGCGACTCGACCTGAAGCTTTCTTT.

J is TRBJ2-1 and V is TRBV2, with 10 positions matching TRBD2. CDR3 length: 16 amino acids. V lost 5 bases, J lost 5 bases, and 9 bases stayed unmatched. CDR1 and CDR2 from the germline V gene are SNHLY and FYNNEI. DNA for the CDR3: TGTGCCAGCAGTATCATAGCGGGGGGTTCCCACAATGAGCAGTTCTTC. Protein: CASSIIAGGSHNEQFF. The full variable domain, its missing parts supplied by reference TRBV2 and TRBJ2-1, is EPEVTQTPSHQVTQMGQEVILRCVPISNHLYFYWYRQILGQKVEFLVSFYNNEISEKSEIFDDQFSVERPDGSNFTLKIRSTKLEDSAMYFCASSIIAGGSHNEQFFGPGTRLTVL.

CDR3 region: CASSFSGVDRGARAFF. As DNA, the CDR3 is TGTGCCAGCAGCTTCAGTGGTGTGGACAGGGGGGCAAGAGCTTTCTTT. The chain couples TRBV7-9 to TRBJ1-1, with 10 bases matching TRBD1. V dropped 3 bases and J dropped 10; count of bases not matched to a gene: 14. The germline CDR1 and CDR2 sequences are SEHNR and FQNEAQ (reference sequence). The CDR3 has 16 amino acids.

V and J are TRBV5-6 and TRBJ1-2; no definite D call. V lost 0 bases to trimming and J lost 4 bases, with 7 bases between them. CDR1 and CDR2 from the germline V gene are SGHDT and YYEEEE. This CDR3 region has 13 residues. CDR3 nucleotide sequence: TGTGCCAGCAGCTTGGTAGCCAGCTATGGCTACACCTTC. This encodes CASSLVASYGYTF.

The rearrangement links TRBV7-2 to TRBJ2-1, with 9 bases identical to TRBD2. The V gene end was trimmed by 0 bases and the J gene end by 4 bases; junction bases not matched to a gene: 16. Per germline, CDR1 SGHTA and CDR2 FQGNSA. This CDR3 spans 20 amino acids. CDR3 protein: CASSLAFASLRLAEYNEQFF. The CDR3 DNA sequence: TGTGCCAGCAGCTTAGCGTTTGCCAGTCTTCGACTAGCGGAGTACAATGAGCAGTTCTTC.

This chain links TRBV29-1 with TRBJ1-1, with D perhaps matching TRBD1 (6 bases). CDR1 and CDR2 (germline): SQVTM, ANQGSEA. V gave up 8 bases and J gave up 1 base, with 14 bases separating them. This CDR3 is built from 13 residues. The CDR3 sequence is CSTRQEANTEAFF. The CDR3 DNA sequence: TGCAGCACTAGACAGGAAGCGAACACTGAAGCTTTCTTT.

V gene TRBV4-1 combines with J gene TRBJ1-6; D may be TRBD1 (5 bases). Between the trimmed V and J ends, which lost 3 bases and 7 bases, there was a span of 10 bases. CDR1 is MGHRA and CDR2 is YSYEKL in the germline V gene. The CDR3 has 14 amino acids. The DNA for the CDR3 is TGCGCCAGCAGCCAGGATAGACAGAATTCACCCCTCCACTTT. Translated: CASSQDRQNSPLHF.

The V and J genes are TRBV7-9 and TRBJ2-7; 7 nucleotides align to TRBD2. This CDR3 spans 14 amino acids. Trimming cost V 2 bases and J 3 bases; bases outside gene matches: 4. Germline V gives CDR1 SEHNR, CDR2 FQNEAQ (reference sequence). The CDR3 coding sequence is TGTGCCAGCAGCTTAACGGGAGGCGGCTACGAGCAGTACTTC. Its translation: CASSLTGGGYEQYF.

The chain uses TRBV18 and TRBJ1-6; the D gene is possibly TRBD1 (6 bases). V was shortened by 6 bases and J by 0 bases, with 12 bases between the two germline ends. Per the germline V gene, CDR1 is KGHSH and CDR2 is LQKENI. This CDR3 contains 16 residues. The CDR3 loop is CASSQGQSSYNSPLHF. Written as DNA, the CDR3 is TGTGCCAGCTCCCAAGGACAGAGCTCCTATAATTCACCCCTCCACTTT.

This clone was counted between two and nine times. This chain joins TRBV9 and TRBJ2-2; 9 bases match TRBD2. Germline V gene lookup returns CDR1 SGDLS and CDR2 YYNGEE. This CDR3 spans 16 amino acids. After removal of 6 bases from V and 2 bases from J, the junction contained 8 bases not matched to a gene. This chain's CDR3 is CASTGGLAGNTGELFF. As DNA, the CDR3 is TGTGCCAGCACAGGCGGGCTAGCGGGAAACACCGGGGAGCTGTTTTTT.

The chain joins TRBV13 to TRBJ1-1, with D uncertain. CDR3 size: 15 residues. CDR1 and CDR2 (germline): PRHDT, FYEKMQ (reference sequence). V shed 5 bases and J shed 2 bases, with 15 bases lying between them. CDR3 in amino acids: CASSPRERKNTEAFF. The CDR3 DNA reads as TGTGCCAGCAGCCCCCGGGAGAGGAAAAACACTGAAGCTTTCTTT.

This rearrangement joins TRBV7-6 to TRBJ2-1; 12 positions match TRBD2. Germline trimming cut 5 bases from V and 5 bases from J; bases unmatched to any gene: 4. The germline gives CDR1 SGHVS, CDR2 FNYEAQ. The CDR3 is made up of 15 amino acids. The CDR3 region is CASSQGLAGNNEQFF. As DNA, the CDR3 is TGTGCCAGCAGCCAAGGACTAGCGGGAAACAATGAGCAGTTCTTC.

The chain combines TRBV14 with TRBJ1-2; D gene unclear. The V end lost 2 bases, the J end lost 5 bases, and 21 bases lay between the germline ends. The CDR3 is 17 residues long. Germline V CDR1 and CDR2: SGHDN, FVKESK. DNA of the CDR3: TGTGCCAGCAGCCAACTGATCTCGGCAGGTGCTTATTATGGCTACACCTTC. Encoded protein: CASSQLISAGAYYGYTF.

This chain connects TRBV7-6 to TRBJ2-1; tentative D call: TRBD1 (6 bases). This CDR3 is built from 14 residues. CDR1 is SGHVS, CDR2 FNYEAQ, per germline. Trimming left V 3 bases short and J 5 bases short, with 11 bases between. CDR3 coding DNA: TGTGCCAGCAGCTTCCGCAGGGACAACAATGAGCAGTTCTTC. Its protein is CASSFRRDNNEQFF.

The chain uses TRBV5-4 and TRBJ1-2; D not certain. Germline-derived CDR1 and CDR2 are SGHNT and YYREEE (reference sequence). The CDR3 consists of 12 residues. The V and J ends lost 2 bases and 5 bases respectively, with 7 bases between them. The CDR3 sequence is CASSFPEYGYTF. Here the CDR3 DNA reads TGTGCCAGCAGCTTTCCGGAGTATGGCTACACCTTC.

This clone was observed once. The V and J genes are TRBV18 and TRBJ2-7; a possible D gene is TRBD1 (6 bases). V was trimmed by 3 bases and J by 4 bases, leaving 10 bases between them. Germline CDR1 and CDR2: KGHSH and LQKENI. This CDR3 region has 13 residues. The CDR3 DNA reads as TGTGCCAGCTCACCGGGCAGGGGATACGAGCAGTACTTC. It is translated as CASSPGRGYEQYF.

The CDR3 DNA sequence: TGTGCTAGTGGCCGGGACAGGGGCACAGATACGCAGTATTTT. It translates to CASGRDRGTDTQYF. This sequence joins TRBV12-5 and TRBJ2-3, with 9 nucleotides matching TRBD1. The V gene's germline CDR1 is LGHNT and CDR2 FRNRAP. After removal of 6 bases from V and 1 base from J, the junction contained 2 bases not matched to a gene. The CDR3 runs 14 residues. Filled out from reference TRBV12-5 and TRBJ2-3, the complete variable domain reads DARVTQTPRHKVTEMGQEVTMRCQPILGHNTVFWYRQTMMQGLELLAYFRNRAPLDDSGMPKDRFSAEMPDATLATLKIQPSEPRDSAVYFCASGRDRGTDTQYFGPGTRLTVL.

This clone was counted a single time. The chain's CDR3 is CASSIPSVFSGANVLTF. Written as DNA, the CDR3 is TGTGCCAGCAGTATCCCTAGCGTGTTCTCTGGGGCCAACGTCCTGACTTTC. This rearrangement joins TRBV28 to TRBJ2-6; D might be TRBD2 (6 bases). This CDR3 contains 17 residues. V shed 5 bases and J shed 0 bases, with 14 bases lying between them. From germline, CDR1 is MDHEN and CDR2 SYDVKM.

V and J are TRBV5-6 and TRBJ2-1; the D gene is possibly TRBD2 (6 bases). The CDR3 extends over 15 amino acids. V shed 0 bases and J shed 3 bases, with 10 bases lying between them. Germline loops: CDR1 SGHDT, CDR2 YYEEEE. The chain's CDR3 is CASSLVTRDYNEQFF. CDR3 nucleotide sequence: TGTGCCAGCAGCTTGGTGACTAGGGACTACAATGAGCAGTTCTTC.